These T cell receptor beta chains were read from a single sample in a study of neoadjuvant anti-PD-1 for oral cavity cancer. Data came from immunoSEQ multiplex PCR; TCRdb stores just in-frame clones and leaves some out. In the table there are 12,000 to 15,000 clones, roughly three quarters of which are singletons. This specimen was PBMCs, taken before nivolumab (anti-PD-1) treatment. The receptors stem from a person aged 40-85 years with oral cavity squamous cell carcinoma. The CDR3 runs from the conserved cysteine through the conserved F or W. Each record gives: J gene, D gene, clone size, V gene, CDR3 protein, CDR3 DNA. A D gene is named only where the DNA matches it firmly. Clone size is stated in some rows and not others, as once, few, many or a class when expanded.

J gene: TRBJ1-2; D gene: -; clone size: -; V gene: TRBV6-1; CDR3 protein: CASSEWRGVYGYTF; CDR3 DNA: TGTGCCAGCAGTGAATGGCGGGGGGTCTATGGCTACACCTTC
J gene: TRBJ2-3; D gene: -; clone size: -; V gene: TRBV10-3; CDR3 protein: CAISQGGGTDTQYF; CDR3 DNA: TGTGCCATCAGCCAGGGAGGTGGCACAGATACGCAGTATTTT
J gene: TRBJ2-3; D gene: -; clone size: -; V gene: TRBV5-1; CDR3 protein: CASSLRTDTDTQYF; CDR3 DNA: TGCGCCAGCAGCCTGCGGACAGACACAGATACGCAGTATTTT
J gene: TRBJ1-5; D gene: -; clone size: -; V gene: TRBV28; CDR3 protein: CASSPPKGESNQPQHF; CDR3 DNA: TGTGCCAGCAGCCCGCCGAAGGGAGAAAGCAATCAGCCCCAGCATTTT
J gene: TRBJ2-1; D gene: -; clone size: once; V gene: TRBV5-4; CDR3 protein: CASSIGVNEQFF; CDR3 DNA: TGTGCCAGCAGCATAGGGGTGAATGAGCAGTTCTTC
J gene: TRBJ2-7; D gene: TRBD2; clone size: -; V gene: TRBV5-1; CDR3 protein: CASSPRSASGNYEQYF; CDR3 DNA: TGCGCCAGCAGCCCGAGGTCGGCTAGCGGGAATTACGAGCAGTACTTC
J gene: TRBJ2-2; D gene: TRBD2; clone size: few; V gene: TRBV2; CDR3 protein: CASSVTSGGTGELFF; CDR3 DNA: TGTGCCAGCAGTGTGACTAGCGGGGGGACCGGGGAGCTGTTTTTT
J gene: TRBJ1-1; D gene: -; clone size: -; V gene: TRBV5-8; CDR3 protein: CASSLGYTEAFF; CDR3 DNA: TGTGCCAGCAGCTTGGGGTACACTGAAGCTTTCTTT
J gene: TRBJ2-2; D gene: -; clone size: -; V gene: TRBV10-3; CDR3 protein: CAMAGASLSGELFF; CDR3 DNA: TGTGCGATGGCGGGGGCATCCCTTTCCGGGGAGCTGTTTTTT
J gene: TRBJ2-7; D gene: TRBD2; clone size: -; V gene: TRBV7-2; CDR3 protein: CASTLQRGYEQYF; CDR3 DNA: TGTGCCAGCACTCTCCAGCGGGGCTACGAGCAGTACTTC
J gene: TRBJ2-3; D gene: TRBD2; clone size: -; V gene: TRBV5-1; CDR3 protein: CASTLGGGGTDTQYF; CDR3 DNA: TGCGCCAGCACCTTAGGCGGGGGGGGCACAGATACGCAGTATTTT
J gene: TRBJ2-1; D gene: -; clone size: few; V gene: TRBV7-2; CDR3 protein: CASSSETGFVSYNEQFF; CDR3 DNA: TGTGCCAGCAGCTCCGAAACAGGGTTTGTATCCTACAATGAGCAGTTCTTC
J gene: TRBJ1-2; D gene: TRBD1; clone size: -; V gene: TRBV5-4; CDR3 protein: CASSRNRGTKPDYGYTF; CDR3 DNA: TGTGCCAGCAGCCGGAACAGGGGGACCAAACCAGACTATGGCTACACCTTC
J gene: TRBJ1-4; D gene: TRBD1; clone size: -; V gene: TRBV25-1; CDR3 protein: CASKQGSEKLFF; CDR3 DNA: TGTGCCAGCAAACAGGGGAGTGAAAAACTGTTTTTT
J gene: TRBJ2-1; D gene: TRBD2; clone size: -; V gene: TRBV27; CDR3 protein: CASSSGGDREQFF; CDR3 DNA: TGTGCCAGCAGTAGCGGGGGGGATCGTGAGCAGTTCTTC
J gene: TRBJ1-2; D gene: -; clone size: -; V gene: TRBV11-2; CDR3 protein: CASKGRGAYGYTF; CDR3 DNA: TGTGCCAGCAAAGGAAGGGGGGCCTATGGCTACACCTTC
J gene: TRBJ1-1; D gene: -; clone size: -; V gene: TRBV7-2; CDR3 protein: CASSFPGQFFTEAFF; CDR3 DNA: TGTGCCAGCAGTTTCCCCGGACAGTTTTTTACTGAAGCTTTCTTT
J gene: TRBJ2-7; D gene: TRBD1; clone size: -; V gene: TRBV28; CDR3 protein: CASRGQGIYEQYF; CDR3 DNA: TGTGCCAGCAGAGGACAGGGGATATACGAGCAGTACTTC
J gene: TRBJ2-7; D gene: -; clone size: -; V gene: TRBV4-1; CDR3 protein: CASSETPTRTGYEQYF; CDR3 DNA: TGCGCCAGCAGCGAAACCCCAACTCGAACGGGGTACGAGCAGTACTTC
J gene: TRBJ2-2; D gene: -; clone size: -; V gene: TRBV5-6; CDR3 protein: CASSPGTIGELFF; CDR3 DNA: TGTGCCAGCAGCCCTGGGACGATCGGGGAGCTGTTTTTT
J gene: TRBJ1-1; D gene: -; clone size: -; V gene: TRBV30; CDR3 protein: CAWSVQSGWNTEAFF; CDR3 DNA: TGTGCCTGGAGTGTACAATCGGGGTGGAACACTGAAGCTTTCTTT
J gene: TRBJ2-2; D gene: -; clone size: -; V gene: TRBV9; CDR3 protein: CASSVGTSPGELFF; CDR3 DNA: TGTGCCAGCAGCGTAGGTACATCTCCCGGGGAGCTGTTTTTT
J gene: TRBJ1-5; D gene: -; clone size: few; V gene: TRBV7-2; CDR3 protein: CASSLVGGGNQPQHF; CDR3 DNA: TGTGCCAGCAGCTTAGTGGGAGGGGGCAATCAGCCCCAGCATTTT
J gene: TRBJ2-6; D gene: -; clone size: -; V gene: TRBV27; CDR3 protein: CASRNSGANVLTF; CDR3 DNA: TGTGCCAGCAGGAACTCTGGGGCCAACGTCCTGACTTTC
J gene: TRBJ2-2; D gene: -; clone size: -; V gene: TRBV11-2; CDR3 protein: CASSLVGGTGELFF; CDR3 DNA: TGTGCCAGCAGCTTAGTCGGGGGTACCGGGGAGCTGTTTTTT
J gene: TRBJ1-1; D gene: -; clone size: -; V gene: TRBV27; CDR3 protein: CASSLSGEWNTEAFF; CDR3 DNA: TGTGCCAGCAGTTTATCCGGGGAATGGAACACTGAAGCTTTCTTT
J gene: TRBJ2-7; D gene: -; clone size: -; V gene: TRBV21-1; CDR3 protein: CASSAPGQGASGRSYEQYF; CDR3 DNA: TGTGCCAGCAGCGCCCCGGGACAGGGGGCTAGCGGGAGGTCCTACGAGCAGTACTTC
J gene: TRBJ1-4; D gene: TRBD1; clone size: -; V gene: TRBV7-6; CDR3 protein: CASSRGTGLMEKLFF; CDR3 DNA: TGTGCCAGCAGCAGGGGGACAGGGCTTATGGAAAAACTGTTTTTT
J gene: TRBJ1-5; D gene: -; clone size: -; V gene: TRBV7-8; CDR3 protein: CASSLTGRRGPQHF; CDR3 DNA: TGTGCCAGCAGCTTGACAGGACGCCGGGGGCCCCAGCATTTT
J gene: TRBJ1-5; D gene: -; clone size: -; V gene: TRBV7-2; CDR3 protein: CASSLEGGPIPQHF; CDR3 DNA: TGTGCCAGCAGCTTAGAGGGCGGCCCGATACCCCAGCATTTT
J gene: TRBJ2-5; D gene: -; clone size: -; V gene: TRBV7-8; CDR3 protein: CASSLRRAQETQYF; CDR3 DNA: TGTGCCAGCAGCTTAAGGAGGGCTCAAGAGACCCAGTACTTC
J gene: TRBJ2-5; D gene: -; clone size: -; V gene: TRBV30; CDR3 protein: CAWSVSGLETQYF; CDR3 DNA: TGTGCCTGGAGTGTTTCAGGGCTGGAGACCCAGTACTTC
J gene: TRBJ2-3; D gene: TRBD2; clone size: -; V gene: TRBV6-1; CDR3 protein: CASRSGTSDGDTQYF; CDR3 DNA: TGTGCCAGCAGAAGCGGGACTAGCGACGGAGATACGCAGTATTTT
J gene: TRBJ2-2; D gene: -; clone size: -; V gene: TRBV10-3; CDR3 protein: CAISEFSGGLTGELFF; CDR3 DNA: TGTGCCATCAGTGAATTTTCCGGGGGGCTCACCGGGGAGCTGTTTTTT
J gene: TRBJ1-6; D gene: TRBD1; clone size: few; V gene: TRBV6-5; CDR3 protein: CASSYGQGVSPLHF; CDR3 DNA: TGTGCCAGCAGTTACGGGCAGGGGGTCTCCCCCCTCCACTTT
J gene: TRBJ1-1; D gene: -; clone size: -; V gene: TRBV5-4; CDR3 protein: CASSLRLGNTEAFF; CDR3 DNA: TGTGCCAGCAGCCTGCGGCTGGGGAACACTGAAGCTTTCTTT
J gene: TRBJ1-5; D gene: TRBD1; clone size: -; V gene: TRBV7-2; CDR3 protein: CASSLAGTATNQPQHF; CDR3 DNA: TGTGCCAGCAGCTTGGCGGGGACAGCTACGAATCAGCCCCAGCATTTT
J gene: TRBJ2-4; D gene: TRBD1; clone size: -; V gene: TRBV7-9; CDR3 protein: CASSLAGGNIQYF; CDR3 DNA: TGTGCCAGCAGCTTAGCAGGGGGCAACATTCAGTACTTC
J gene: TRBJ1-1; D gene: -; clone size: -; V gene: TRBV2; CDR3 protein: CASSEARANTEAFF; CDR3 DNA: TGTGCCAGCAGTGAAGCTAGGGCGAACACTGAAGCTTTCTTT
J gene: TRBJ2-7; D gene: TRBD1; clone size: -; V gene: TRBV29-1; CDR3 protein: CSVRQGGYEQYF; CDR3 DNA: TGCAGCGTAAGACAGGGTGGCTACGAGCAGTACTTC